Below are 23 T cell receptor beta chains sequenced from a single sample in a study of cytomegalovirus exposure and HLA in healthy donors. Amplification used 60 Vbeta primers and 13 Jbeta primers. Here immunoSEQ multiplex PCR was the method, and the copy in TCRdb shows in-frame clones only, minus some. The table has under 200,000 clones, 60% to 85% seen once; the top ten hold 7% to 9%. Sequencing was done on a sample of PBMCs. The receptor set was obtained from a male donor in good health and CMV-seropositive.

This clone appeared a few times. In nucleotides, the CDR3 is TGTGCCAGCAGTGACGGACAGGGTAATGGCTACACCTTC. Protein: CASSDGQGNGYTF. The chain links TRBV2 to TRBJ1-2; TRBD1 aligns across 8 bases. Germline V gene data show CDR1 as SNHLY and CDR2 as FYNNEI. This CDR3 is 13 amino acids long. The V and J ends lost 3 bases and 6 bases, in that order; junction bases with no gene match: 3.

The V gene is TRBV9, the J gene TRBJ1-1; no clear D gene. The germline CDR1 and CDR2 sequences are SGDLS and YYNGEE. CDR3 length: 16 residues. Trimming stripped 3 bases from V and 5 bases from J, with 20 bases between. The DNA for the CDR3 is TGTGCCAGCAGCGCAACTGGCGGGGTGGGGAGGACTGAAGCTTTCTTT. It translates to CASSATGGVGRTEAFF. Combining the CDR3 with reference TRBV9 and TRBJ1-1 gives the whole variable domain DSGVTQTPKHLITATGQRVTLRCSPRSGDLSVYWYQQSLDQGLQFLIQYYNGEERAKGNILERFSAQQFPDLHSELNLSSLELGDSALYFCASSATGGVGRTEAFFGQGTRLTVV.

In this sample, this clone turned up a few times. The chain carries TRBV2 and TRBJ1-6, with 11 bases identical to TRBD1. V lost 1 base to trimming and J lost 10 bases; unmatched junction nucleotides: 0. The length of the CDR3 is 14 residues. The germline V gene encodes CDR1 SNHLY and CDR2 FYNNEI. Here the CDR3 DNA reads TGTGCCAGCAGTGAAGGGACAGGGGGCTCACCCCTCCACTTT. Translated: CASSEGTGGSPLHF.

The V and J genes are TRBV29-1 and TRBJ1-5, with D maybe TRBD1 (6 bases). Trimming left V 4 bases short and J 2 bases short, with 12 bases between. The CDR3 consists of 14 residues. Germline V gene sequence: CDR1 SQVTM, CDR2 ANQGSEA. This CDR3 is CSVAQGVGNQPQHF. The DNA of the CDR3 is TGCAGCGTTGCACAGGGTGTAGGCAATCAGCCCCAGCATTTT.

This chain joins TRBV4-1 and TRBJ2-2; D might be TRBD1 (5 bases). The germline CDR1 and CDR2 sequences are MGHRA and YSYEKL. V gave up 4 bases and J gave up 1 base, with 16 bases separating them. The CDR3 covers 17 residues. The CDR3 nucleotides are TGCGCCAGCAGCCCCCGGGTCTGCGACAGGAACACCGGGGAGCTGTTTTTT. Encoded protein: CASSPRVCDRNTGELFF.

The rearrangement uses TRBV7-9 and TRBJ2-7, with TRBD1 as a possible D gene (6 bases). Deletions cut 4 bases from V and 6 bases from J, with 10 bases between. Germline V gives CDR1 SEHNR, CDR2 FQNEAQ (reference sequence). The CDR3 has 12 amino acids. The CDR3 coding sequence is TGTGCCAGCAGCTCTAGGGGGACCGAGCAGTACTTC. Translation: CASSSRGTEQYF. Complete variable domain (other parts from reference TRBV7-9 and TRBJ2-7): DTGVSQNPRHKITKRGQNVTFRCDPISEHNRLYWYRQTLGQGPEFLTYFQNEAQLEKSRLLSDRFSAERPKGSFSTLEIQRTEQGDSAMYLCASSSRGTEQYFGPGTRLTVT.

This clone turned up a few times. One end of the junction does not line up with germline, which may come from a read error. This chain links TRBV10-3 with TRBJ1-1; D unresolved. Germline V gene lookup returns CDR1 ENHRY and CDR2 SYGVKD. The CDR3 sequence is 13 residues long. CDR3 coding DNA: TGTGCCAGCAGTTCCCAGGAGAACACTGAAGCTTTCTTT. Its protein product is CASSSQENTEAFF.

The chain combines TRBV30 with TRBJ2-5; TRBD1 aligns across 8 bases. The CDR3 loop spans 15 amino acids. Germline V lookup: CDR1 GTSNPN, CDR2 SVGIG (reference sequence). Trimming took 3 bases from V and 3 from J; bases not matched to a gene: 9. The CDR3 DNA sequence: TGTGCCTGGAGGGCCGGCAGGGGGCCGAAAGAGACCCAGTACTTC. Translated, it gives CAWRAGRGPKETQYF.

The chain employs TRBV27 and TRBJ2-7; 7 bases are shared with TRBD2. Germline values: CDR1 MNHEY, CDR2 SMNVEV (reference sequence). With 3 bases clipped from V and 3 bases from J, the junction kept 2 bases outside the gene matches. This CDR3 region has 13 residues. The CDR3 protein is CASSLGLNYEQYF. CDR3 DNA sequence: TGTGCCAGCAGTTTGGGACTAAACTACGAGCAGTACTTC.

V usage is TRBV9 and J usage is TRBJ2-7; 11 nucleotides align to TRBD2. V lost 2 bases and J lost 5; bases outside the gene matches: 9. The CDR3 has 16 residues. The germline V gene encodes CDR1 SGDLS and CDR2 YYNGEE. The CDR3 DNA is TGTGCCAGCAGCGTCACCCCCGGGACTAGCGGCCACGAGCAGTACTTC. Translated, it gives CASSVTPGTSGHEQYF.

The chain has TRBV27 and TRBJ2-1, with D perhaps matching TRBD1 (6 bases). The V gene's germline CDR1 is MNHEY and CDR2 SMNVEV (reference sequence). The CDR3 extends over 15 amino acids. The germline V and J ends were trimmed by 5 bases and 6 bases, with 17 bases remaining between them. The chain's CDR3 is CASSLRTVARNEQFF. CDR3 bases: TGTGCCAGCAGTCTCAGGACAGTCGCGCGCAATGAGCAGTTCTTC.

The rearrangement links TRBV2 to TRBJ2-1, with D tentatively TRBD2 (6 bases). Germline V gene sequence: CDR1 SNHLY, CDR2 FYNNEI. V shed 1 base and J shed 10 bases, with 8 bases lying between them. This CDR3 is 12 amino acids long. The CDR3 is CASSEGGREQFF. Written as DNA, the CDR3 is TGTGCCAGCAGTGAAGGAGGGAGGGAGCAGTTCTTC.

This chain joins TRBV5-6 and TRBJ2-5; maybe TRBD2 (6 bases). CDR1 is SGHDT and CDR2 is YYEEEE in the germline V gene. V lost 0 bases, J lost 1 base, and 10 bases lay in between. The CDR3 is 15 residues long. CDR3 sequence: CASSLDGGTQETQYF. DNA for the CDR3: TGTGCCAGCAGCTTGGACGGGGGAACCCAAGAGACCCAGTACTTC.

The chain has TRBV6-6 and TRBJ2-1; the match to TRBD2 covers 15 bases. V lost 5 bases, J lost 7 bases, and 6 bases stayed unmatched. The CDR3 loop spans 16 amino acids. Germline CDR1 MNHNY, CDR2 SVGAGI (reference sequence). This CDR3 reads CASSTGLAGGRNEQFF. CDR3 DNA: TGTGCCAGCAGTACCGGACTAGCGGGGGGGAGGAATGAGCAGTTCTTC.

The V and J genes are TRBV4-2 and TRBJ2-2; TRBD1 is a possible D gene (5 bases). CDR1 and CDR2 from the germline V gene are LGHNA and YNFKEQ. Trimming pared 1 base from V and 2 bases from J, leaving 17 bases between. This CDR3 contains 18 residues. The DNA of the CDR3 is TGTGCCAGCAGCCAAGGGGGCCTGTGGCAGTCCAACACCGGGGAGCTGTTTTTT. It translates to CASSQGGLWQSNTGELFF.

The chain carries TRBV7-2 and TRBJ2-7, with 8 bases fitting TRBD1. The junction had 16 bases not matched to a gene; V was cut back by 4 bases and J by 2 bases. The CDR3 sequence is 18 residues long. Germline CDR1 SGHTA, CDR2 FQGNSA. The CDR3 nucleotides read TGTGCCAGCAGCTCTCGTACAACCCCGGGACAGGCCCCCTACGAGCAGTACTTC. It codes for CASSSRTTPGQAPYEQYF.

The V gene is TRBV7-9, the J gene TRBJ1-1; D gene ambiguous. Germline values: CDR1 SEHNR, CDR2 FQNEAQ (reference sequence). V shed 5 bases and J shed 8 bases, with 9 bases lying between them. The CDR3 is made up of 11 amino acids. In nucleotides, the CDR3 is TGTGCCAGCAGCAATTTCCGGGAAGCTTTCTTT. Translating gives CASSNFREAFF.

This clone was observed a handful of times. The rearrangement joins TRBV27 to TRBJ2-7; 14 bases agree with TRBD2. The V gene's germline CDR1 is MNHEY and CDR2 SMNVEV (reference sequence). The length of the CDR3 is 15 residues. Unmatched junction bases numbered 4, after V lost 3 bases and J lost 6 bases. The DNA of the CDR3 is TGTGCCAGCAGTTTGGGACTAGCGGGGGCTGGCGAGCAGTACTTC. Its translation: CASSLGLAGAGEQYF.

In nucleotides, the CDR3 is TGCGCCAGCAGCCGACAGGGCAGCGTGGCCACCGGGGAGCTGTTTTTT. Protein sequence: CASSRQGSVATGELFF. The gene calls are TRBV4-3 and TRBJ2-2, with TRBD1 identical over 7 bases. J lost 4 bases, V lost 4 bases, and 9 bases had no gene match. Germline V gene lookup returns CDR1 LGHNA and CDR2 YSLEER. The length of the CDR3 is 16 residues.

The CDR3 DNA reads TGCGCCCGCTACAACGGAGATTGGGAGCAGTACTTC. This encodes CARYNGDWEQYF. The chain has TRBV10-1 and TRBJ2-7; no clear D gene. Germline V gene data show CDR1 as WNHNN and CDR2 as SYGVQD (reference sequence). Trimming removed 11 bases at V and 7 bases at J, with 18 bases between. The CDR3 is made up of 12 amino acids.

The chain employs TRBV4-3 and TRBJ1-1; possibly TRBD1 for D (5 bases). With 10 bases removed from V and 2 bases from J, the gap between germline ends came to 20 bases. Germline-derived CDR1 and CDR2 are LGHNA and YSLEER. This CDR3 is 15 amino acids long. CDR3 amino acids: CATSPGLGTNTEAFF. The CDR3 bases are TGCGCCACCTCCCCGGGGTTGGGGACTAACACTGAAGCTTTCTTT.

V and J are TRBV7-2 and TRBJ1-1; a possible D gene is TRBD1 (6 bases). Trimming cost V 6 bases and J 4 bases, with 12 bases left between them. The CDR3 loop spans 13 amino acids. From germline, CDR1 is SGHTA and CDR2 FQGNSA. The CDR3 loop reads CASRSGQITEAFF. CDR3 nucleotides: TGTGCCAGCAGGAGCGGACAGATCACTGAAGCTTTCTTT.

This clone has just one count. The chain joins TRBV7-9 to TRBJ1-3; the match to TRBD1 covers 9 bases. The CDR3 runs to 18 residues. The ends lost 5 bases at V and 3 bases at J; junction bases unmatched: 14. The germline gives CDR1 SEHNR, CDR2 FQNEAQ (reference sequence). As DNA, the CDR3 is TGTGCCAGCAGCCGAGTCGGACAGGGGAGAAGAAGTGGAAACACCATATATTTT. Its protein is CASSRVGQGRRSGNTIYF.